This T cell receptor (beta chain) was captured by sequencing in a study of blood T cell repertoires in COVID-19. Across the study: Spain, Italy and the United States supplied samples that represented acute and convalescent COVID-19. Sources were T cells, B-cell-depleted T cells, or PBMCs; the material itself was cDNA or gDNA.

V lost 1 base to trimming and J lost 4 bases, with 10 bases between them. The CDR3 spans 15 residues. Germline assignment: CDR1 SGHTA and CDR2 FQGNSA. TCRdb's table, derived via immunoSEQ multiplex PCR, lists solely in-frame clones and lacks some. The table has about 280,000 clones, 83% seen once; the top ten hold 8% to 9.5%. This clonotype was sampled from a woman in her 50s who had recovered from COVID-19. Sequencing was performed on peripheral blood. The J gene is TRBJ1-4, the V gene TRBV7-2, with D possibly matching TRBD1 (6 bases). This CDR3 is CASSLGQGLNEKLFF. In nucleotides, the CDR3 is TGTGCCAGCAGCTTAGGGCAGGGGCTTAATGAAAAACTGTTTTTT. Using reference TRBV7-2 and TRBJ1-4 for the parts outside the CDR3, the full variable domain is GAGVSQSPSNKVTEKGKDVELRCDPISGHTALYWYRQSLGQGLEFLIYFQGNSAPDKSGLPSDRFSAERTGGSVSTLTIQRTQQEDSAVYLCASSLGQGLNEKLFFGSGTQLSVL.